Listed below are T cell receptor beta chains from one sample, sequenced in a study of cytomegalovirus exposure and HLA in healthy donors. Sequencing was performed with immunoSEQ multiplex PCR; in TCRdb, only in-frame clones are kept and a portion is missing. The sample has more than 85,000 clones; 70% to 90% are singletons. The specimen was PBMCs. Receptor source: a woman younger than 35 in good health and CMV-seropositive. Both conserved end residues are part of each CDR3. A D gene is named only where the DNA matches it firmly. Size is omitted from some rows. Given values are once, few, many or a class for expanded clones.

>.|13|.|TRBJ1-1|TRBV10-1
CASSHSLNTEAFF
TGCGCCAGCAGCCACAGCTTGAACACTGAAGCTTTCTTT
>TRBD1|13|.|TRBJ2-7|TRBV6-1
CASSEQGAFEQYF
TGTGCCAGCAGTGAACAGGGGGCGTTTGAGCAGTACTTC
>.|12|once|TRBJ2-2|TRBV28
CASSQRTGELFF
TGTGCCAGCAGCCAGAGGACCGGGGAGCTGTTTTTT
>TRBD2|17|.|TRBJ2-3|TRBV7-2
CASRPGTSGVATDTQYF
TGTGCCAGCAGACCCGGGACTAGCGGGGTCGCGACAGATACGCAGTATTTT
>.|10|.|TRBJ1-1|TRBV11-3
CASSWGEAFF
TGTGCCAGCAGCTGGGGCGAAGCTTTCTTT
>.|12|.|TRBJ2-1|TRBV4-1
CASSQVLGEQFF
TGCGCCAGCAGCCAGGTCCTCGGTGAGCAGTTCTTC
>TRBD2|14|.|TRBJ2-3|TRBV29-1
CSVLTSGVTDTQYF
TGCAGCGTCCTGACTAGCGGGGTCACAGATACGCAGTATTTT
>.|14|.|TRBJ1-3|TRBV30
CAWSVDYTGNTIYF
TGTGCCTGGAGTGTAGACTATACTGGAAACACCATATATTTT
>TRBD2|16|.|TRBJ2-7|TRBV6-1
CASSDANTSGSHEQYF
TGTGCCAGCAGTGATGCAAACACTAGCGGGAGCCACGAGCAGTACTTC
>TRBD1|17|.|TRBJ2-2|TRBV4-2
CASSQEGAGGNTGELFF
TGTGCCAGCAGCCAAGAGGGGGCAGGGGGAAACACCGGGGAGCTGTTTTTT
>.|11|.|TRBJ2-5|TRBV5-8
CASSREETQYF
TGTGCCAGCAGCCGGGAAGAGACCCAGTACTTC
>.|15|.|TRBJ2-3|TRBV5-8
CASSGGAVSTDTQYF
TGTGCCAGCAGCGGGGGGGCGGTTAGCACAGATACGCAGTATTTT
>.|14|.|TRBJ1-3|TRBV7-2
CASSLGQVGNTIYF
TGTGCCAGCAGCTTGGGCCAGGTGGGAAACACCATATATTTT
>.|14|.|TRBJ2-7|TRBV5-1
CASSSTGAIYEQYF
TGCGCCAGCAGCTCAACGGGAGCCATCTACGAGCAGTACTTC
>TRBD2|16|.|TRBJ2-7|TRBV2
CASSEQTSGSSYEQYF
TGTGCCAGCAGTGAACAAACTAGCGGTAGCTCCTACGAGCAGTACTTC
>TRBD1|16|.|TRBJ2-3|TRBV6-6
CASSSRTGVGTDTQYF
TGTGCCAGCAGTTCCCGGACAGGGGTTGGCACAGATACGCAGTATTTT
>TRBD2|14|.|TRBJ2-3|TRBV10-3
CAMRAGTSTDTQYF
TGTGCCATGCGAGCGGGGACTAGCACAGATACGCAGTATTTT
>.|15|.|TRBJ2-1|TRBV4-1
CASSQAPGADNEQFF
TGCGCCAGCAGCCAGGCCCCTGGAGCGGACAATGAGCAGTTCTTC
>TRBD1|13|.|TRBJ1-2|TRBV2
CASNDRVIYGYTF
TGTGCCAGCAACGACAGGGTAATCTATGGCTACACCTTC
>.|14|.|TRBJ2-2|TRBV7-9
CASSFLGLAGELFF
TGTGCCAGCAGCTTTCTGGGGCTAGCCGGGGAGCTGTTTTTT
>.|16|.|TRBJ2-1|TRBV5-1
CASSLEGTQGDNEQFF
TGCGCCAGCAGCTTGGAAGGGACTCAGGGAGACAATGAGCAGTTCTTC
>TRBD1|15|few|TRBJ1-4|TRBV5-1
CASSGQAISNEKLFF
TGCGCCAGCAGCGGACAGGCAATATCTAATGAAAAACTGTTTTTT
>TRBD1|17|.|TRBJ2-7|TRBV5-1
CASSFASPGGSKYEQYF
TGCGCCAGCAGCTTTGCATCGCCAGGGGGCTCTAAATACGAGCAGTACTTC
>.|13|.|TRBJ1-2|TRBV28
CASSLKTAYGYTF
TGTGCCAGCAGTTTAAAAACAGCCTATGGCTACACCTTC
>TRBD1|14|.|TRBJ1-1|TRBV6-4
CASSKTGQSTEAFF
TGTGCCAGCAGCAAAACGGGACAGAGCACTGAAGCTTTCTTT
>.|14|.|TRBJ1-1|TRBV19
CASSLEEGNTEAFF
TGTGCCAGTAGCCTAGAAGAGGGGAACACTGAAGCTTTCTTT
>.|15|.|TRBJ2-7|TRBV28
CASSPSGTQNDEQYF
TGTGCCAGCAGTCCCTCCGGGACTCAGAACGACGAGCAGTACTTC
>.|17|.|TRBJ2-7|TRBV4-1
CASSQESGQVSSYEQYF
TGCGCCAGCAGCCAAGAGTCAGGGCAGGTGAGCTCCTACGAGCAGTACTTC
>.|16|.|TRBJ2-5|TRBV15
CATSRKLGEEGETQYF
TGTGCCACCAGCAGAAAATTGGGGGAGGAAGGAGAGACCCAGTACTTC
>.|18|.|TRBJ1-2|TRBV19
CASSFHGRTENGGYGYTF
TGTGCCAGTAGCTTCCATGGGAGGACCGAAAACGGGGGCTATGGCTACACCTTC
>TRBD1|16|.|TRBJ1-2|TRBV28
CASSFEGGSDNYGYTF
TGTGCCAGCAGTTTTGAAGGGGGCTCCGATAACTATGGCTACACCTTC
>.|16|.|TRBJ2-1|TRBV7-3
CASSLTGGSAYNEQFF
TGTGCCAGCAGCTTAACGGGAGGCAGCGCCTACAATGAGCAGTTCTTC
>TRBD1|16|.|TRBJ2-2|TRBV6-5
CASSYRGRLITGELFF
TGTGCCAGCAGTTACAGGGGGCGGTTGATCACCGGGGAGCTGTTTTTT
>.|16|.|TRBJ2-7|TRBV28
CASSLGPGEQNYEQYF
TGTGCCAGCAGTTTGGGGCCGGGAGAACAAAACTACGAGCAGTACTTC
>.|15|.|TRBJ2-7|TRBV11-2
CASSLQGILGYEQYF
TGTGCCAGCAGCCTACAGGGTATCTTAGGGTACGAGCAGTACTTC
>TRBD1|16|.|TRBJ2-2|TRBV28
CASSLTQGLNTGELFF
TGTGCCAGCAGTTTAACACAGGGGTTGAACACCGGGGAGCTGTTTTTT
>.|14|.|TRBJ2-7|TRBV5-4
CASSLGGGAGEQYF
TGTGCCAGCAGCTTGGGGGGCGGGGCTGGCGAGCAGTACTTC
>TRBD1|15|.|TRBJ2-7|TRBV6-1
CASITGTGGSYEQYF
TGTGCCAGCATCACCGGGACAGGGGGTTCGTACGAGCAGTACTTC
>TRBD1|13|.|TRBJ2-1|TRBV7-9
CASSLGQHNEQFF
TGTGCCAGCAGCCTGGGACAGCACAATGAGCAGTTCTTC
>.|17|.|TRBJ2-6|TRBV5-4
CASGGGALGSGANVLTF
TGTGCCAGCGGAGGCGGGGCTCTTGGCTCTGGGGCCAACGTCCTGACTTTC
>TRBD2|20|few|TRBJ2-2|TRBV28
CASSFTLGLAGGWNTGELFF
TGTGCCAGCAGCTTCACCCTTGGACTAGCGGGGGGATGGAACACCGGGGAGCTGTTTTTT
>TRBD2|15|.|TRBJ2-5|TRBV9
CASSVGGGAGETQYF
TGTGCCAGCAGCGTAGGCGGGGGGGCCGGAGAGACCCAGTACTTC
>TRBD2|14|.|TRBJ2-3|TRBV19
CASNIAGRTDTQYF
TGTGCCAGTAACATAGCGGGGCGCACAGATACGCAGTATTTT
>.|14|.|TRBJ2-4|TRBV30
CAWSTGLAKNIQYF
TGTGCCTGGAGTACAGGTTTAGCCAAAAACATTCAGTACTTC
>TRBD1|15|.|TRBJ2-3|TRBV6-6
CASSPGQGGTDTQYF
TGTGCCAGCAGCCCCGGACAGGGCGGGACAGATACGCAGTATTTT
>.|14|.|TRBJ1-5|TRBV5-5
CASSLGGQNQPQHF
TGTGCCAGCAGCTTGGGTGGCCAAAATCAGCCCCAGCATTTT
>.|16|.|TRBJ2-7|TRBV18
CASSPQGHQISYEQYF
TGTGCCAGCTCACCACAGGGACATCAGATCTCCTACGAGCAGTACTTC
>.|14|.|TRBJ2-6|TRBV10-3
CAISDNSGANVLTF
TGTGCCATCAGTGACAACTCTGGGGCCAACGTCCTGACTTTC
>.|13|.|TRBJ2-1|TRBV5-1
CASTSTGYNEQFF
TGCGCCAGCACCTCTACGGGATACAATGAGCAGTTCTTC
>.|16|few|TRBJ2-2|TRBV6-4
CASSDSMLGDTGELFF
TGTGCCAGCAGTGACTCGATGCTAGGGGACACCGGGGAGCTGTTTTTT
>TRBD1|14|.|TRBJ2-2|TRBV5-1
CASSVDRGAGELFF
TGCGCCAGCAGCGTGGACAGGGGCGCCGGGGAGCTGTTTTTT
>.|15|.|TRBJ2-3|TRBV13
CASSHGGESTDTQYF
TGTGCCAGCAGCCATGGCGGGGAGAGCACAGATACGCAGTATTTT